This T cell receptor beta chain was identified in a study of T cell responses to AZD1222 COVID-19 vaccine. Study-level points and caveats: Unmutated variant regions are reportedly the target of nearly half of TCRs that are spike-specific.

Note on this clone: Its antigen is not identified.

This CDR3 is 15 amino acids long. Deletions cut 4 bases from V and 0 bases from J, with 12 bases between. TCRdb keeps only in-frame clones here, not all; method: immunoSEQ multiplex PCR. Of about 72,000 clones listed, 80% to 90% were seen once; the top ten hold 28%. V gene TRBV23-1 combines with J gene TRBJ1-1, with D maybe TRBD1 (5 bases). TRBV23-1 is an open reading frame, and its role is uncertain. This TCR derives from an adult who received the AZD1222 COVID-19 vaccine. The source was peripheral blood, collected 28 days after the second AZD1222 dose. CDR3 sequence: CASSRRDFMNTEAFF. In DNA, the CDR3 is TGCGCCAGCAGTCGGAGGGACTTCATGAACACTGAAGCTTTCTTT.